These 2 T cell receptor beta chains share one sample of origin, sequenced in a study of patients and donors after allogeneic stem cell transplantation. Using its own MiXCR run on the RT-PCR reads, TCRdb lists one record per CDR3 protein. This sample yields approximately 410,000 distinct CDR3 sequences, of which 16% are seen a single time; 7% to 7.5% belongs to the top ten. The sample comprised blood, either unsorted or a sorted T cell fraction (not recorded which). The receptors here all came from a human donor who was either an allogeneic HSCT recipient or a stem cell or donor lymphocyte infusion donor (not recorded which). It is not recorded whose cells these are; they may come from a transplant donor.

The gene calls are TRBV20-1 and TRBJ2-2; D perhaps matches TRBD1 (6 bases). CDR3 size: 18 residues. V was shortened by 0 bases and J by 5 bases, with 22 bases between the two germline ends. The V gene's germline CDR1 is DFQATT and CDR2 SNEGSKA (reference sequence). The CDR3 bases are TGCAGTGCTAGAGATAGCGTCACGTCAGGGGCGAGGACCGGGGAGCTGTTTTTT. It encodes CSARDSVTSGARTGELFF.

In its sample, this clonotype was seen once. The chain couples TRBV5-4 to TRBJ2-7; 8 bases match TRBD2. J was trimmed by 0 bases and V by 0 bases; bases with no gene match: 5. There are 16 residues in the CDR3. Germline V gene sequence: CDR1 SGHNT, CDR2 YYREEE (reference sequence). In DNA form, the CDR3 reads TGTGCCAGCAGCTTGGGTGCTAGCGGGCGCTCCTACGAGCAGTACTTC. Translated: CASSLGASGRSYEQYF.